This T cell receptor (beta chain) comes out of a study of OX40 agonist ivuxolimab in advanced cancers. The wider study: Hepatocellular carcinoma, melanoma, renal cell or head and neck cancer occurred in dose-escalation patients.

With regard to this clone: Its antigen remains unknown.

TCRdb's copy holds only in-frame clones and misses some; the assay was immunoSEQ multiplex PCR. The sample consists of 20,000 to 25,000 clones, 84% of them appearing once. Study observations and caveats: In the expanded peripheral T cells, antigen specificity was never determined. Among the nonresponders, some also had low normalized T-cell clonal expansion.

This sample comprised CD4+ or CD8+ T cells sorted from blood, obtained in a trial of the OX40 agonist ivuxolimab. The TCR was taken from an adult with an advanced solid tumor such as melanoma, head and neck, liver or kidney cancer.

This CDR3 is CASSSGLGTTNEKLFF. The CDR3 DNA follows: TGTGCCAGCAGCTCAGGGTTGGGGACAACTAATGAAAAACTGTTTTTT. V is TRBV7-2 and J is TRBJ1-4; TRBD1 might be the D (5 bases). The CDR3 has 16 residues. Germline CDR1 SGHTA, CDR2 FQGNSA. V was cut by 4 bases and J by 0 bases, with 12 bases left in between. Combining the CDR3 with reference TRBV7-2 and TRBJ1-4 gives the whole variable domain GAGVSQSPSNKVTEKGKDVELRCDPISGHTALYWYRQSLGQGLEFLIYFQGNSAPDKSGLPSDRFSAERTGGSVSTLTIQRTQQEDSAVYLCASSSGLGTTNEKLFFGSGTQLSVL.